The 17 T cell receptor beta chains listed next were all sequenced from one sample in a study of Ad26.COV2.S vaccination and SARS-CoV-2 variants. Treatment: around 19 received Ad26.COV2.S at low or high dose, single or two shots; 5 received placebo; per-sample allocation not given. Specimen acquisition occurred on day 63 following the initial vaccine or placebo injection. Assay used: immunoSEQ multiplex PCR; TCRdb lists only in-frame clones, some missing. Among about 350,000 clones listed, more than 75% were seen once. The input for sequencing was peripheral blood, taken in a trial of Ad26.COV2.S vaccine versus placebo. The receptors originated from a person aged 18-60 years who received the Ad26.COV2.S COVID-19 vaccine or a placebo.

This chain uses TRBV9 with TRBJ2-7, with 8 bases that match TRBD1. The CDR3 is 15 amino acids. Per the germline V gene, CDR1 is SGDLS and CDR2 is YYNGEE. The trim removed 3 bases at V and 7 bases at J, leaving 12 bases unmatched. In nucleotides, the CDR3 is TGTGCCAGCAGCGCGACAGGGGCGAATCTCGGTGAGCAGTACTTC. It translates to CASSATGANLGEQYF.

The chain employs TRBV6-5 and TRBJ1-2, with 9 nucleotides matching TRBD1. Germline V CDR1 and CDR2: MNHEY, SVGAGI. The junction had 3 bases not matched to a gene; V was cut back by 3 bases and J by 7 bases. CDR3 length: 13 residues. The chain's CDR3 is CASSYPDRGGYTF. The CDR3 DNA reads as TGTGCCAGCAGTTATCCGGACAGGGGTGGCTACACCTTC.

The chain employs TRBV2 and TRBJ1-6; 11 positions agree with TRBD1. The CDR3 runs to 14 residues. The ends lost 6 bases at V and 9 bases at J; junction bases unmatched: 4. CDR1 and CDR2 from the germline V gene are SNHLY and FYNNEI. The CDR3 reads CASSGQGAASPLHF. CDR3 DNA sequence: TGTGCCAGCAGCGGACAGGGGGCCGCTTCACCCCTCCACTTT. The full variable domain, rest sourced from reference TRBV2 and TRBJ1-6, is EPEVTQTPSHQVTQMGQEVILRCVPISNHLYFYWYRQILGQKVEFLVSFYNNEISEKSEIFDDQFSVERPDGSNFTLKIRSTKLEDSAMYFCASSGQGAASPLHFGNGTRLTVT.

V and J are TRBV2 and TRBJ1-2, with 8 positions matching TRBD1. Germline V CDR1 and CDR2: SNHLY, FYNNEI. The CDR3 is 14 residues long. The ends lost 2 bases at V and 7 bases at J; junction bases unmatched: 6. CDR3 DNA sequence: TGTGCCAGCAGTGAACGTTGGACAGGGTCTGGCTACACCTTC. Residues: CASSERWTGSGYTF. Drawing the rest from reference TRBV2 and TRBJ1-2, the complete variable domain is EPEVTQTPSHQVTQMGQEVILRCVPISNHLYFYWYRQILGQKVEFLVSFYNNEISEKSEIFDDQFSVERPDGSNFTLKIRSTKLEDSAMYFCASSERWTGSGYTFGSGTRLTVV.

The chain is built from TRBV6-6 and TRBJ1-1, with a possible D match to TRBD1 (6 bases). This CDR3 comprises 14 residues. Trimming left V 6 bases short and J 2 bases short, with 13 bases between. The germline V gene encodes CDR1 MNHNY and CDR2 SVGAGI (reference sequence). The DNA for the CDR3 is TGTGCCAGCAGGGAAGACAGGAGTAACACTGAAGCTTTCTTT. Amino acid sequence: CASREDRSNTEAFF.

In nucleotides, the CDR3 is TGCGCCAGCAGCCAAGAATCCCTTCGAGGAGGGAATGAGCAGTTCTTC. It yields the protein CASSQESLRGGNEQFF. This chain connects TRBV4-1 to TRBJ2-1, with D perhaps TRBD2 (6 bases). CDR3 size: 16 residues. The germline gives CDR1 MGHRA, CDR2 YSYEKL. Trimming removed 0 bases from V and 7 bases from J, with 16 bases in between.

The sample holds one count of this clone. The V gene is TRBV7-2, the J gene TRBJ2-5; 9 bases agree with TRBD2. Trimming at V came to 0 bases and at J to 6 bases, leaving 2 bases not matched to a gene. CDR1 SGHTA and CDR2 FQGNSA come from the germline V gene. CDR3 size: 14 residues. CDR3 DNA: TGTGCCAGCAGCTTAGCGCGGGGGGGACAGACCCAGTACTTC. Encoded protein: CASSLARGGQTQYF.

The CDR3 sequence: CASSRGTSSYNEQFF. In DNA form, the CDR3 reads TGCGCCAGCAGCCGAGGGACAAGCTCCTACAATGAGCAGTTCTTC. The chain links TRBV4-1 to TRBJ2-1; D may be TRBD1 (6 bases). Trimming took off 4 bases at V and 0 bases at J, with 10 bases between the two ends. Germline V gene data show CDR1 as MGHRA and CDR2 as YSYEKL. The length of the CDR3 is 15 residues.

The chain employs TRBV10-3 and TRBJ2-3; 8 bases are shared with TRBD2. Germline V gene lookup returns CDR1 ENHRY and CDR2 SYGVKD. The length of the CDR3 is 14 residues. V lost 5 bases and J lost 6; bases outside the gene matches: 7. The CDR3 DNA sequence: TGTGCCATCAGTAGGGGACTAGACTCCGATACGCAGTATTTT. This translates into CAISRGLDSDTQYF.

The V gene is TRBV2, the J gene TRBJ1-6; D may be TRBD1 (5 bases). This CDR3 region has 13 residues. V lost 6 bases and J lost 14, with 17 bases in between. Per the germline V gene, CDR1 is SNHLY and CDR2 is FYNNEI. In DNA form, the CDR3 reads TGTGCCAGCAGCCCAGGGACCAATGGTTCCCTCCACTTT. As protein: CASSPGTNGSLHF.

The gene calls are TRBV28 and TRBJ2-7, with TRBD2 matching over 12 bases. Losses at the gene ends were 6 bases for V and 0 bases for J; bases not matched to a gene: 9. Germline V lookup: CDR1 MDHEN, CDR2 SYDVKM. The CDR3 has 17 residues. The CDR3 bases are TGTGCCAGCAGCACTGGACTAGCGGGGAGGAGCTCCTACGAGCAGTACTTC. Protein product: CASSTGLAGRSSYEQYF.

J is TRBJ2-1 and V is TRBV2; the match to TRBD1 covers 10 bases. Trimming took 6 bases from V and 6 from J; bases not matched to a gene: 5. This CDR3 contains 14 residues. Germline V gene sequence: CDR1 SNHLY, CDR2 FYNNEI. In DNA, the CDR3 is TGTGCCAGCAGATGGGACAGGGGCGGCAATGAGCAGTTCTTC. The encoded protein is CASRWDRGGNEQFF. The full variable domain, rest sourced from reference TRBV2 and TRBJ2-1, is EPEVTQTPSHQVTQMGQEVILRCVPISNHLYFYWYRQILGQKVEFLVSFYNNEISEKSEIFDDQFSVERPDGSNFTLKIRSTKLEDSAMYFCASRWDRGGNEQFFGPGTRLTVL.

The gene calls are TRBV7-2 and TRBJ2-4, with TRBD2 matching 7 bases. Per the germline V gene, CDR1 is SGHTA and CDR2 is FQGNSA. This CDR3 is 14 amino acids long. J lost 7 bases, V lost 5 bases, and 8 bases had no gene match. The DNA of the CDR3 is TGTGCCAGCAGCCTTAGCCGGGACTATAACATTCAGTACTTC. This codes for CASSLSRDYNIQYF.

The rearrangement uses TRBV7-2 and TRBJ1-1, with D perhaps TRBD1 (5 bases). The germline V gene encodes CDR1 SGHTA and CDR2 FQGNSA. The CDR3 extends over 14 amino acids. Trimming removed 3 bases at V and 4 bases at J, with 12 bases between. The CDR3 DNA follows: TGTGCCAGCAGCTTGGGGGGTGACGGCACTGAAGCTTTCTTT. It encodes CASSLGGDGTEAFF.

The chain is built from TRBV28 and TRBJ2-7, with D tentatively TRBD1 or TRBD2 (7 bases each). The V and J ends lost 9 bases and 1 base respectively, with 16 bases between them. The CDR3 contains 14 residues. Germline V gene sequence: CDR1 MDHEN, CDR2 SYDVKM. The DNA for the CDR3 is TGTGCCAGTTTTCGGGGGGACAGATCCTACGAGCAGTACTTC. Translated: CASFRGDRSYEQYF.

CDR3 nucleotide sequence: TGTGCCAGCAGTTTGGGCGTGAGGAGTGAGCAGTTCTTC. As protein: CASSLGVRSEQFF. The rearrangement joins TRBV12-3 or TRBV12-4 to TRBJ2-1; D uncertain. CDR3 length equals 13 residues. V lost 3 bases to trimming and J lost 9 bases, with 12 bases between them.

V gene TRBV21-1 combines with J gene TRBJ1-5; the table's D call, TRBD1, has no DNA check behind it. TRBV21-1 is shown as a pseudogene. The CDR3 is 17 amino acids. Here the CDR3 DNA reads TGTGCCAGCAGCAAATGGCGGACAGGGTGGAGCAATCAGCCCCAGCATTTT. This encodes CASSKWRTGWSNQPQHF.